The sequence of this T cell receptor (beta chain) was determined in a study of CD8 T cells in ankylosing spondylitis. One entry per CDR3 protein results from TCRdb running MiXCR on the 5' RACE reads. This sample has about 250,000 distinct CDR3 sequences, with 20% to 30% found just once. This clonotype was detected ten times or more. The CDR3 is 12 amino acids. The germline V gene has CDR1 DFQATT and CDR2 SNEGSKA (reference sequence). The TCR originated in a male donor with ankylosing spondylitis or in good health (not recorded which). V usage is TRBV20-1 and J usage is TRBJ2-3; 8 bases match TRBD2. Material: blood, either unsorted or a sorted T cell fraction (not recorded which). This CDR3 is CSGGEGKDTQYF. The DNA for the CDR3 is TGCAGCGGGGGGGAAGGTAAAGATACGCAGTATTTT.